What follows are 20 T cell receptor beta chains derived from one specimen sequenced in a study of OX40 agonist ivuxolimab in advanced cancers. This table comes from immunoSEQ multiplex PCR, and its TCRdb copy is limited to in-frame clones, with some not included. The table lists around 38,000 clones, about 90% of them singletons. This specimen was CD4+ or CD8+ T cells sorted from blood, taken in a trial of the OX40 agonist ivuxolimab. These receptors originate from an adult with an advanced solid tumor such as melanoma, head and neck, liver or kidney cancer.

This clone was detected once. V gene TRBV2 combines with J gene TRBJ1-2; D is uncertain. CDR1 and CDR2 (germline): SNHLY, FYNNEI. V lost 11 bases and J lost 8, with 21 bases in between. The CDR3 is made up of 13 amino acids. The CDR3, as DNA: TGTGCCGCCGGGAGGGCGATAAACATGGGCTACACCTTC. Encoded protein: CAAGRAINMGYTF.

This chain connects TRBV9 to TRBJ1-1, with 9 nucleotides matching TRBD1. CDR3 length equals 15 residues. The germline V gene encodes CDR1 SGDLS and CDR2 YYNGEE. Trimming at V came to 4 bases and at J to 6 bases, leaving 10 bases not matched to a gene. CDR3 residues: CASSPTTGGQAEAFF. CDR3 nucleotide sequence: TGTGCCAGCAGCCCGACAACAGGGGGCCAGGCTGAAGCTTTCTTT. Supplemented by reference TRBV9 and TRBJ1-1, the full variable domain reads DSGVTQTPKHLITATGQRVTLRCSPRSGDLSVYWYQQSLDQGLQFLIQYYNGEERAKGNILERFSAQQFPDLHSELNLSSLELGDSALYFCASSPTTGGQAEAFFGQGTRLTVV.

V usage is TRBV28 and J usage is TRBJ2-4; a possible D gene is TRBD2 (6 bases). Looked up from germline, CDR1 is MDHEN and CDR2 is SYDVKM. The CDR3 is 16 amino acids. V was trimmed by 5 bases and J by 2 bases, leaving 16 bases between them. The CDR3 reads CASSNLGGRTKNIQYF. DNA for the CDR3: TGTGCCAGCAGTAACCTCGGGGGAAGGACCAAAAACATTCAGTACTTC.

The chain employs TRBV7-9 and TRBJ2-3; D uncertain. The CDR3 extends over 14 amino acids. From germline, CDR1 is SEHNR and CDR2 FQNEAQ (reference sequence). Trimming pared 4 bases from V and 10 bases from J, leaving 18 bases between. The CDR3 region has the DNA TGTGCCAGCAGCTCCGGTCCTCACCCGGACGCGCAGTATTTT. It specifies CASSSGPHPDAQYF.

The genes are TRBV15 and TRBJ2-1; 9 bases align to TRBD2. Germline V lookup: CDR1 LNHNV, CDR2 YYDKDF (reference sequence). The CDR3 consists of 16 residues. Losses at the gene ends were 0 bases for V and 5 bases for J; bases not matched to a gene: 5. The chain's CDR3 is CATSRDRRLADNEQFF. The CDR3 DNA follows: TGTGCCACCAGCAGAGATCGGCGACTAGCGGACAATGAGCAGTTCTTC.

V gene TRBV30 combines with J gene TRBJ2-3; D is ambiguous. This CDR3 has 16 amino acids. The V end was cut by 2 bases, the J end by 0 bases, with 15 bases between. Germline CDR1 and CDR2: GTSNPN and SVGIG (reference sequence). This CDR3 is CAWSSDETQSTDTQYF. The CDR3 DNA sequence: TGTGCCTGGAGTTCCGACGAGACCCAAAGCACAGATACGCAGTATTTT.

V is TRBV4-2 and J is TRBJ2-2, with TRBD1 matching over 7 bases. The CDR3 is made up of 13 amino acids. J was trimmed by 4 bases and V by 9 bases; bases with no gene match: 5. Germline V gene data show CDR1 as LGHNA and CDR2 as YNFKEQ. CDR3 sequence: CASGTALTGELFF. The CDR3, as DNA: TGTGCCAGTGGGACAGCACTCACCGGGGAGCTGTTTTTT.

The chain uses TRBV10-3 and TRBJ1-6; D is ambiguous. This CDR3 has 14 residues. Germline V gene data show CDR1 as ENHRY and CDR2 as SYGVKD. V lost 9 bases and J lost 8, with 17 bases in between. In DNA, the CDR3 is TGTGCCATTCAGAGAGAAGGTGGGGATTCACCCCTCCACTTT. Protein sequence: CAIQREGGDSPLHF.

This rearrangement joins TRBV9 to TRBJ2-5; 8 nucleotides match TRBD2. Germline trimming cut 3 bases from V and 4 bases from J; bases unmatched to any gene: 8. Germline V gene sequence: CDR1 SGDLS, CDR2 YYNGEE. CDR3 length equals 15 residues. CDR3 sequence (DNA): TGTGCCAGCAGCGAGGGAGCGGGAGTTGGAGAGACCCAGTACTTC. Translating it yields CASSEGAGVGETQYF. Together with reference TRBV9 and TRBJ2-5, the CDR3 gives the full variable domain: DSGVTQTPKHLITATGQRVTLRCSPRSGDLSVYWYQQSLDQGLQFLIQYYNGEERAKGNILERFSAQQFPDLHSELNLSSLELGDSALYFCASSEGAGVGETQYFGPGTRLLVL.

This sequence joins TRBV12-1 and TRBJ2-7; the DNA was not used to check the table's D call, TRBD2. TRBV12-1 is a pseudogene segment. The CDR3 extends over 16 amino acids. In nucleotides, the CDR3 is TGTGCCAGCAGCCCGTCTACCGGGACTAGCCTTGACGAGCAGTACGTC. Its translation is CASSPSTGTSLDEQYV.

The chain is built from TRBV6-5 and TRBJ2-7; no clear D gene. V was clipped by 0 bases and J by 5 bases, with 11 bases between them. This CDR3 contains 14 residues. Germline CDR1 and CDR2: MNHEY and SVGAGI. CDR3 region: CASSYSGPRDEQYV. Written as DNA, the CDR3 is TGTGCCAGCAGTTACTCAGGCCCGCGAGACGAGCAGTACGTC.

This sequence joins TRBV27 and TRBJ1-5; TRBD1 aligns across 9 bases. V lost 0 bases and J lost 4; bases outside the gene matches: 4. The length of the CDR3 is 16 residues. Germline V gives CDR1 MNHEY, CDR2 SMNVEV (reference sequence). The CDR3 DNA is TGTGCCAGCAGTTTATCCGGGACAGGGTCGAATCAGCCCCAGCATTTT. Encoded protein: CASSLSGTGSNQPQHF.

CDR3 nucleotide sequence: TGTGCCACCCAGGCAGGGAACTACAATGAGCAGTTCTTC. This encodes CATQAGNYNEQFF. The chain carries TRBV27 and TRBJ2-1, with D maybe TRBD1 (5 bases). There are 13 residues in the CDR3. Trimming pared 10 bases from V and 3 bases from J, leaving 13 bases between. From germline, CDR1 is MNHEY and CDR2 SMNVEV (reference sequence).

The genes are TRBV11-2 and TRBJ1-4; 9 bases map to TRBD1. The junction had 8 bases not matched to a gene; V was cut back by 0 bases and J by 0 bases. Per germline, CDR1 SGHAT and CDR2 FQNNGV. The CDR3 spans 19 residues. CDR3 in DNA: TGTGCCAGCAGCTTAGATGTGGGACAGGGTGAGACAACTAATGAAAAACTGTTTTTT. Translating gives CASSLDVGQGETTNEKLFF.

The chain couples TRBV7-4 to TRBJ2-7; the D is unclear. Trimming cost V 4 bases and J 1 base, with 8 bases left between them. Germline lookup yields CDR1 SGHVT and CDR2 SQSDAQ. This CDR3 has 13 residues. This chain's CDR3 is CASSSDGSYEQYV. The CDR3, as DNA: TGTGCCAGCAGCTCGGACGGGTCCTACGAGCAGTACGTC.

The chain combines TRBV14 with TRBJ2-2, with TRBD2 identical over 11 bases. The length of the CDR3 is 20 residues. V shed 1 base and J 4 bases; nucleotides not matched to a gene: 14. The germline V gene has CDR1 SGHDN and CDR2 FVKESK. CDR3: CASSQGVASGRRRSTGELFF. CDR3 nucleotides: TGTGCCAGCAGCCAAGGAGTGGCTAGCGGGAGGCGGCGGAGCACCGGGGAGCTGTTTTTT. Full variable domain (outside the CDR3, taken from reference TRBV14 and TRBJ2-2): EAGVTQFPSHSVIEKGQTVTLRCDPISGHDNLYWYRRVMGKEIKFLLHFVKESKQDESGMPNNRFLAERTGGTYSTLKVQPAELEDSGVYFCASSQGVASGRRRSTGELFFGEGSRLTVL.

The chain uses TRBV29-1 and TRBJ2-7, with 10 bases aligning to TRBD1. In germline, CDR1 is SQVTM, CDR2 ANQGSEA. CDR3 length: 13 amino acids. The trim removed 7 bases at V and 6 bases at J, leaving 9 bases unmatched. The CDR3 coding sequence is TGCAGCGCTTCAGACAGGGGGCATGTCGAGCAGTACTTC. It codes for CSASDRGHVEQYF.

This chain uses TRBV6-5 with TRBJ1-2; D is uncertain. Germline CDR1 and CDR2: MNHEY and SVGAGI. V was trimmed by 7 bases and J by 13 bases, leaving 16 bases between them. The CDR3 is 11 amino acids. CDR3 in DNA: TGTGCCAGCACCGAGGGAGCCCTTATCACCTTC. It translates to CASTEGALITF.

This rearrangement joins TRBV7-9 to TRBJ2-7; D remains ambiguous. V was cut by 1 base and J by 2 bases, with 9 bases left in between. CDR1 and CDR2 from the germline V gene are SEHNR and FQNEAQ (reference sequence). The CDR3 totals 14 residues. CDR3 loop: CASSLGGNPYEQYF. In DNA form, the CDR3 reads TGTGCCAGCAGCTTAGGAGGCAATCCCTACGAGCAGTACTTC.

This sequence joins TRBV6-6 and TRBJ2-7; D not certain. The germline V gene encodes CDR1 MNHNY and CDR2 SVGAGI (reference sequence). The V end lost 8 bases, the J end lost 2 bases, and 13 bases lay between the germline ends. The CDR3 loop spans 13 amino acids. The CDR3 loop is CASLGHEPYEQYF. DNA of the CDR3: TGTGCCAGCCTCGGGCATGAGCCCTACGAGCAGTACTTC.